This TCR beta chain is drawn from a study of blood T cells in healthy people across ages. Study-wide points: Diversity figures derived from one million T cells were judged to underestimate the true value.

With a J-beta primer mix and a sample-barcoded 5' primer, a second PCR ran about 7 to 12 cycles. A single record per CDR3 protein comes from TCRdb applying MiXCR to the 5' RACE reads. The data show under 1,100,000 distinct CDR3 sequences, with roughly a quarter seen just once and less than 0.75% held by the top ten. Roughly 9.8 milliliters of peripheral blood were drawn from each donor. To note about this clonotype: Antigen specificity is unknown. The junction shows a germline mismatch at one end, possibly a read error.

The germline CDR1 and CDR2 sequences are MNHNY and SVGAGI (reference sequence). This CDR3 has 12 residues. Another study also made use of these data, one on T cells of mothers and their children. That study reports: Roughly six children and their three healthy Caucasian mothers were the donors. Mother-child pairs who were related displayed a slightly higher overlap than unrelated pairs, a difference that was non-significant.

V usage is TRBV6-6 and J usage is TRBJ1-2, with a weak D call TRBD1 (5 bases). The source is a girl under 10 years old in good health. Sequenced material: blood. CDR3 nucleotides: TGTGCCAGCACACCGGGACTGGATGGCTACGCCTTC. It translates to CASTPGLDGYAF.